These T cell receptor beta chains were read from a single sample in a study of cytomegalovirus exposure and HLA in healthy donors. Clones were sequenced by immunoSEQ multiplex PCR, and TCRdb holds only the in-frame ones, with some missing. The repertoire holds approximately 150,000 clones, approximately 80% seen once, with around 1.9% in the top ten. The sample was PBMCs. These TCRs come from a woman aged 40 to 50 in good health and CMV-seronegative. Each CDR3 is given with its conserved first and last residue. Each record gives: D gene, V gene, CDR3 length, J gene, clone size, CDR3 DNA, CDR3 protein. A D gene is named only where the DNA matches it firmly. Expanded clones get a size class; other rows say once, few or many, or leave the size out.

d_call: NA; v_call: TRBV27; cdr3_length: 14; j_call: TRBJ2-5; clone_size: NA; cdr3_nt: TGTGCCACAAGCCGGGGAACAGGGAAAGAGACCCAGTACTTC; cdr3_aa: CATSRGTGKETQYF
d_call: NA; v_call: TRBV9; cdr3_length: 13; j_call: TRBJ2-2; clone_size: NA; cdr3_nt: TGTGCCAGCAGTGATAGCTACACCGGGGAGCTGTTTTTT; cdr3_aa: CASSDSYTGELFF
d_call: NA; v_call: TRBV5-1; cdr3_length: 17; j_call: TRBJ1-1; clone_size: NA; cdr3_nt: TGCGCCAGCAGTTGGAAGGGACATCTGAACCTGAACACTGAAGCTTTCTTT; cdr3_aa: CASSWKGHLNLNTEAFF
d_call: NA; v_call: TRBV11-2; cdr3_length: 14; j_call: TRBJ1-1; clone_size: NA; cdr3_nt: TGTGCCAGCAGCCTTAATCCCGGGGTCACTGAAGCTTTCTTT; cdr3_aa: CASSLNPGVTEAFF
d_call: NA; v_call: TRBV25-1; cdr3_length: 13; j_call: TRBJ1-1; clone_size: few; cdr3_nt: TGTGCCAGCAGTAGACAGATGAACACTGAAGCTTTCTTT; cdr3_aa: CASSRQMNTEAFF
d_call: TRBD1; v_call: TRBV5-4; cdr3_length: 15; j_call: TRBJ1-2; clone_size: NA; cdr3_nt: TGTGCCAGCAGCCTCGGGACAGGATTAAACTATGGCTACACCTTC; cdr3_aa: CASSLGTGLNYGYTF
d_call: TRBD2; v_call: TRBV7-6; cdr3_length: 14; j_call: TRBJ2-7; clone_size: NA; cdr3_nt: TGTGCCAGCAGCGTGAATAGCGGGGCGGGGGAGCAGTACTTC; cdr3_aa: CASSVNSGAGEQYF
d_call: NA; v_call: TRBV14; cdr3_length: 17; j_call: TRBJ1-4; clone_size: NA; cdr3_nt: TGTGCCAGCAGCCAAGACCAAGGGGGTTTCACTAATGAAAAACTGTTTTTT; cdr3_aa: CASSQDQGGFTNEKLFF
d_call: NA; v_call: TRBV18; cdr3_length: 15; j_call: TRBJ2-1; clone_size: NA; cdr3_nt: TGTGCCAGCTCACCCAGCGGGCCGAAAAACAATGAGCAGTTCTTC; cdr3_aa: CASSPSGPKNNEQFF
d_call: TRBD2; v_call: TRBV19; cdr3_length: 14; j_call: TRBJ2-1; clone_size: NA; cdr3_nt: TGTGCCAGTAGTTGGGCTAGCGGGCCGAATGAGCAGTTCTTC; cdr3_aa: CASSWASGPNEQFF
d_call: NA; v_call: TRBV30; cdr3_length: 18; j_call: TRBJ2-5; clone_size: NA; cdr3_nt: TGTGCCTGGATCCCCTCAGGGGCTAGCGGCCTATGGTTGGAGACCCAGTACTTC; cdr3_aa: CAWIPSGASGLWLETQYF
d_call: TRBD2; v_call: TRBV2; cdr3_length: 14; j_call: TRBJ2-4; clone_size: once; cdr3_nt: TGTGCCAGCGTGGGACTAGCGGGAAAAAACATTCAGTACTTC; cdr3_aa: CASVGLAGKNIQYF
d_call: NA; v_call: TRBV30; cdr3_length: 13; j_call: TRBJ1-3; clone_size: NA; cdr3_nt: TGTGCCTGGATTGGGCTATTTGGAAACACCATATATTTT; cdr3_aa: CAWIGLFGNTIYF
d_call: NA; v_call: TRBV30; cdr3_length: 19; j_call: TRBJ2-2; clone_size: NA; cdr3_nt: TGTGCCTGGAGGGTATCCACAACGGACAGCGACTCGATCACCGGGGAGCTGTTTTTT; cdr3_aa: CAWRVSTTDSDSITGELFF
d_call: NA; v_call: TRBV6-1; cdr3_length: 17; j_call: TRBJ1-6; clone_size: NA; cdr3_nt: TGTGCCAGCAGTGAAGGGCCCTTACAGGGCTATAATTCACCCCTCCACTTT; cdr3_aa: CASSEGPLQGYNSPLHF
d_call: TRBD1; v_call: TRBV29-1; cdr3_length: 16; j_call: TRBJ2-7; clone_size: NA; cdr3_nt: TGCAGCGTTGACGCTCAGGGGGACAGGGGCCACTACGAGCAGTACTTC; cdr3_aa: CSVDAQGDRGHYEQYF
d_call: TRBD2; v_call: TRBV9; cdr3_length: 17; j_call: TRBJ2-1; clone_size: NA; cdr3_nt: TGTGCCAGCAGCGTAGGTATTAGCGGGGACTCCTACAATGAGCAGTTCTTC; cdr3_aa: CASSVGISGDSYNEQFF
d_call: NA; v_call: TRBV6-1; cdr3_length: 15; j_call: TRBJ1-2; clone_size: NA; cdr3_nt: TGTGCCAGCAGTGAAAGGGCCAGGGGAAACTATGGCTACACCTTC; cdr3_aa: CASSERARGNYGYTF
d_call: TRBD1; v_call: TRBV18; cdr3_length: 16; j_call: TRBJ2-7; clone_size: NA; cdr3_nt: TGTGCCAGCTCAAGTAGTACAGGGGGCAAGCCCTACGAGCAGTACTTC; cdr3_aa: CASSSSTGGKPYEQYF
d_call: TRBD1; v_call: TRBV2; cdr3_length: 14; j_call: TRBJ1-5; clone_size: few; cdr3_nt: TGTGCCGGTTCCGGGACAGGGGAAGTCCAGCCCCAGCATTTT; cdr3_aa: CAGSGTGEVQPQHF
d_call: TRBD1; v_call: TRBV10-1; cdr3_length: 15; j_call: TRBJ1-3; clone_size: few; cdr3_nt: TGCGCCAGCAGTCCGAATGACAGGGTTCGAAACACCATATATTTT; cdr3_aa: CASSPNDRVRNTIYF
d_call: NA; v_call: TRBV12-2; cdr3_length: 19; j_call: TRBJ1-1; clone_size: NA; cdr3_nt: TGTGCAAGTCGCTTAGTCCGGGAGGGAAAGACCCAGAGGAACACTGAAGCTTTCTTT; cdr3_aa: CASRLVREGKTQRNTEAFF
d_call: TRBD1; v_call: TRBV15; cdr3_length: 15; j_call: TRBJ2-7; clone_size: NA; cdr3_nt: TGTGCCACCAGTAGATCAGGACAGGGGAACTACGAGCAGTACTTC; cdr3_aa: CATSRSGQGNYEQYF
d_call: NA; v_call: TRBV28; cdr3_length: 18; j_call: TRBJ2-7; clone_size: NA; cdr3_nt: TGTGCCAGCAGCCAGGGGTGGGGGCCGCAGGGAACCTCCTACGAGCAGTACTTC; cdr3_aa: CASSQGWGPQGTSYEQYF
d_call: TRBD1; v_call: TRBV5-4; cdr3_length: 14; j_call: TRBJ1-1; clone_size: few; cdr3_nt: TGTGCCAGCAGCCCGGGACAGATGAACACTGAAGCTTTCTTT; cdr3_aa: CASSPGQMNTEAFF
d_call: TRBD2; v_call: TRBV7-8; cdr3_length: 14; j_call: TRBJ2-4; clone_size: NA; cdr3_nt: TGTGCCAGCAGCCGGACTAGCGCCAAAAACATTCAGTACTTC; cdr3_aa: CASSRTSAKNIQYF
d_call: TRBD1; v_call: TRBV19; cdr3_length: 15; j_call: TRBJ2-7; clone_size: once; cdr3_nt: TGTGCCAGTAGTGAGACAGGGTTAAACTCCTACGAGCAGTACTTC; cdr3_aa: CASSETGLNSYEQYF
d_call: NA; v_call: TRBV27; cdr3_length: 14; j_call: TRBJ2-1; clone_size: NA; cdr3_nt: TGTGCCAGCAGTCGCAGGGGGGCCGGCAATGAGCAGTTCTTC; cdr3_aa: CASSRRGAGNEQFF
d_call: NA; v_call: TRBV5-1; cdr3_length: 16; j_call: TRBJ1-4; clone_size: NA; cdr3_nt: TGCGCCAGCAGCACCGCTGGGCCCTCCCCAAGCGAAAAACTGTTTTTT; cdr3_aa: CASSTAGPSPSEKLFF
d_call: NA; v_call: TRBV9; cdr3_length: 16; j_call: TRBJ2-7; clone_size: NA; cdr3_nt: TGTGCCAGCAGCGTAGACGACTCCCGAGTCCCCTACGAGCAGTACTTC; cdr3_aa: CASSVDDSRVPYEQYF
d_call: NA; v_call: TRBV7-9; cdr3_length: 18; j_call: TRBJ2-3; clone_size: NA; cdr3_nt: TGTGCCAGCAGCACCGACAGTTACCTACTTTCCCCCACAGATACGCAGTATTTT; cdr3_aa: CASSTDSYLLSPTDTQYF
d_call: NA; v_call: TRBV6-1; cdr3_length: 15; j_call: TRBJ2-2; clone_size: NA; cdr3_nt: TGTGCCAGCTCCGAGACAGGAGAGAACACCGGGGAGCTGTTTTTT; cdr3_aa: CASSETGENTGELFF
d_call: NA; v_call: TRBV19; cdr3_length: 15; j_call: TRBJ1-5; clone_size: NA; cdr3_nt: TGTGCCAGTAGTCTTGGGGGACTTAGCAATCAGCCCCAGCATTTT; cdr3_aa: CASSLGGLSNQPQHF
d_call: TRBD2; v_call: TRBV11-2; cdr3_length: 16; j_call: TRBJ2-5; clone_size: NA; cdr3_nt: TGTGCCAGCAGCCTCCGACTAGCGGGAGGGCAGGAGACCCAGTACTTC; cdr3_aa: CASSLRLAGGQETQYF
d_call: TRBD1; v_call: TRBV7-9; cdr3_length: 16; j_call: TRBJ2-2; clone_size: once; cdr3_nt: TGTTCCAGCAGTAAACCGGGACAGGTGAACACCGGGGAGCTGTTTTTT; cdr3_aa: CSSSKPGQVNTGELFF
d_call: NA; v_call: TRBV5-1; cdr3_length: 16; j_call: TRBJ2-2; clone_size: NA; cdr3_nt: TGCGCCAGCAGCTGGGAAGCGGGCGCGAACACCGGGGAGCTGTTTTTT; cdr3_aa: CASSWEAGANTGELFF
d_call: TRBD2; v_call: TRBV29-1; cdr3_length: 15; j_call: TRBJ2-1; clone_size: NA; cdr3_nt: TGCAGCGTGAACGGGACTAGTGGCTCCTACAATGAGCAGTTCTTC; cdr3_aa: CSVNGTSGSYNEQFF
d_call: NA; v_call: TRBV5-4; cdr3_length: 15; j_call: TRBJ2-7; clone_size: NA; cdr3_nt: TGTGCCAGCAGCTTGGCCGGGAGCCCCAGCTACGAGCAGTACTTC; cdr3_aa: CASSLAGSPSYEQYF
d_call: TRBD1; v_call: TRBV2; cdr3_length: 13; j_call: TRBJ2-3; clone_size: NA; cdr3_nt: TGTGCGACCGGGACAGGGGGTCTAGATACGCAGTATTTT; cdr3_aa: CATGTGGLDTQYF
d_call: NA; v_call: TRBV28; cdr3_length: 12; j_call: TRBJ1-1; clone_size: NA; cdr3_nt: TGTGCCAGCAGTTTGGGGCGGACTGAAGCTTTCTTT; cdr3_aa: CASSLGRTEAFF